This T cell receptor beta chain was captured by sequencing in a study of spatial heterogeneity in lung cancer. Study conclusions and caveats: It was found that expanded intratumoral alpha and beta TCR counts tracked tumor mutation counts.

There are 12 residues in the CDR3. Trimming took off 3 bases at V and 7 bases at J, with 8 bases between the two ends. Germline V gives CDR1 SGHNT, CDR2 YYREEE (reference sequence). Via MiXCR, TCRdb re-called the 5' RACE reads, giving one row per CDR3 protein. Among a few thousand distinct CDR3 sequences listed, around 17% were seen once. Time point specified: sample taken at primary tumor resection. This clonotype ranks as medium-sized (0.01 to 0.1%). The antigen is unknown. The chain carries TRBV5-4 and TRBJ2-1; D is unresolved. The sample in question was lung tumor tissue, obtained at surgery. The TCR sequence derives from a male donor with early-stage non-small cell lung cancer. The CDR3 DNA reads TGTGCCAGCAGCTCTGATGAAAATGAGCAGTTCTTC. Residues: CASSSDENEQFF.